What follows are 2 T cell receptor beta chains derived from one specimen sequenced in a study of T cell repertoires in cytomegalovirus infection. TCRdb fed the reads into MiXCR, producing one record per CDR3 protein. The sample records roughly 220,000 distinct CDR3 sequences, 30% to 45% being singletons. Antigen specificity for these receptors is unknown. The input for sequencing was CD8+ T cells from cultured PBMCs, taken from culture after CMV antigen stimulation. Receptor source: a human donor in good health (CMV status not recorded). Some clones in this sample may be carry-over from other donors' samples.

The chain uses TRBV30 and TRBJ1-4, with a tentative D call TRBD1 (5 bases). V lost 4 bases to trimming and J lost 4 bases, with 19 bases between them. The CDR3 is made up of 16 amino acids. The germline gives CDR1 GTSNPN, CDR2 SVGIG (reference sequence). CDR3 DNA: TGTGCCTGGAAACCGGGCAGGGTCCAGTTTAATGAAAAACTGTTTTTT. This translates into CAWKPGRVQFNEKLFF.

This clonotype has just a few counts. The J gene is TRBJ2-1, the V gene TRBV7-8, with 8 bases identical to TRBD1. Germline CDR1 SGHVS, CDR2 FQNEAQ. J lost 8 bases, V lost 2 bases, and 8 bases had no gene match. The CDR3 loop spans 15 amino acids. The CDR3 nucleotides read TGTGCCAGCAGCTTATTTGGGACAGGACGCGATGAGCAGTTCTTC. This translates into CASSLFGTGRDEQFF.